This is a list of T cell receptor beta chains from one sample in a study of CD8 T cells in ankylosing spondylitis. Using its own MiXCR run on the 5' RACE reads, TCRdb lists one record per CDR3 protein. The sample consists of 450,000 to 550,000 distinct CDR3 sequences, approximately 5.3% of them appearing once. Source material: blood, either unsorted or a sorted T cell fraction (not recorded which). Receptors were obtained from a male donor with ankylosing spondylitis. Both conserved end residues are part of each CDR3. Fields, in order: D gene, CDR3 length, V gene, J gene, clone size, CDR3 protein, CDR3 DNA. The D gene is left open where the match is weak. The size entry gives once, few, many, or a class for an expanded clone.

>TRBD1|16|TRBV20-1|TRBJ1-1|many
CSARDTGQGMNTEAFF
TGCAGTGCTAGAGATACCGGACAGGGTATGAACACTGAAGCTTTCTTT
>TRBD2|18|TRBV6-5|TRBJ2-3|many
CASSYALLAGGSTDTQYF
TGTGCCAGCAGTTACGCCCTACTAGCGGGAGGGAGCACAGATACGCAGTATTTT
>.|15|TRBV6-2/TRBV6-3|TRBJ2-2|many
CASWDPRGRTGELFF
TGTGCCAGCTGGGACCCCAGGGGTCGAACCGGGGAGCTGTTTTTT
>.|15|TRBV5-1|TRBJ2-7|few
CASSWSPGQKYEQYF
TGCGCCAGCAGCTGGTCCCCCGGACAGAAATACGAGCAGTACTTC
>TRBD1|15|TRBV12-3/TRBV12-4|TRBJ1-5|many
CASSAGQGDWQPQHF
TGTGCCAGCAGCGCGGGACAGGGAGATTGGCAGCCCCAGCATTTT
>.|15|TRBV7-9|TRBJ1-4|many
CASSSQRGGNEKLFF
TGTGCCAGCAGCTCCCAGAGGGGCGGTAATGAAAAACTGTTTTTT
>.|12|TRBV19|TRBJ1-2|few
CASIAANYGYTF
TGTGCCAGTATTGCAGCTAACTATGGCTACACCTTC
>.|13|TRBV7-9|TRBJ2-7|few
CASIRDGAGEQYF
TGTGCCAGCATCCGAGACGGGGCAGGGGAGCAGTACTTC
>.|14|TRBV5-1|TRBJ1-2|many
CASSLQGANYGYTF
TGCGCCAGCAGCTTGCAGGGCGCTAACTATGGCTACACCTTC
>TRBD2|15|TRBV20-1|TRBJ2-3|many
CSAKLAGGRGDTQYF
TGCAGTGCGAAGCTAGCGGGGGGCAGGGGGGATACGCAGTATTTT
>.|15|TRBV5-1|TRBJ1-5|many
CASSLGDSQDQPQHF
TGCGCCAGCAGCTTGGGCGACTCCCAGGATCAGCCCCAGCATTTT
>.|13|TRBV12-3/TRBV12-4|TRBJ2-7|many
CASSSTAAYEQYF
TGTGCCAGCAGTTCGACAGCCGCCTACGAGCAGTACTTC
>.|15|TRBV28|TRBJ1-4|many
CASTPVVLLGEKLFF
TGTGCCAGCACCCCAGTCGTCCTCCTGGGAGAAAAACTGTTTTTT
>.|18|TRBV27|TRBJ2-7|few
CASSSGTRAVLRAGQQYF
.
>.|14|TRBV20-1|TRBJ1-1|many
CSARDLGGYTEAFF
TGCAGTGCTAGAGATCTCGGAGGGTACACTGAAGCTTTCTTT
>TRBD1|15|TRBV20-1|TRBJ2-2|few
CSAEDRDTNTGELFF
TGCAGTGCTGAGGACAGGGATACGAACACCGGGGAGCTGTTTTTT